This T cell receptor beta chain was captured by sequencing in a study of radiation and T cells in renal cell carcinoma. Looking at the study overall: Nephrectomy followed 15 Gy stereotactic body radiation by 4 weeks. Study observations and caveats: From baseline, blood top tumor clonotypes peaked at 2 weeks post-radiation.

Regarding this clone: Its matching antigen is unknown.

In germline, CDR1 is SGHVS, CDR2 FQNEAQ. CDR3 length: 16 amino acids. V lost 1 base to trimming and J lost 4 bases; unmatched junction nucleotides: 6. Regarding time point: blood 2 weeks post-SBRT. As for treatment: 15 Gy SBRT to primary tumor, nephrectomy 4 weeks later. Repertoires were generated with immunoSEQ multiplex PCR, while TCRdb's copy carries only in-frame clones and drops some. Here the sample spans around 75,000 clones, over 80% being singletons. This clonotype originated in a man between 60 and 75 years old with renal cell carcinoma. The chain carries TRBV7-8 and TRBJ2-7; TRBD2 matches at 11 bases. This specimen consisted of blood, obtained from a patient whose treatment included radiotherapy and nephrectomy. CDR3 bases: TGTGCCAGCAGCTTAGGGCTAATAGCGGGAGGGTACGAGCAGTACTTC. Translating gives CASSLGLIAGGYEQYF. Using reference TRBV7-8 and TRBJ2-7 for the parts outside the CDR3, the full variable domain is GAGVSQSPRYKVAKRGQDVALRCDPISGHVSLFWYQQALGQGPEFLTYFQNEAQLDKSGLPSDRFFAERPEGSVSTLKIQRTQQEDSAVYLCASSLGLIAGGYEQYFGPGTRLTVT.